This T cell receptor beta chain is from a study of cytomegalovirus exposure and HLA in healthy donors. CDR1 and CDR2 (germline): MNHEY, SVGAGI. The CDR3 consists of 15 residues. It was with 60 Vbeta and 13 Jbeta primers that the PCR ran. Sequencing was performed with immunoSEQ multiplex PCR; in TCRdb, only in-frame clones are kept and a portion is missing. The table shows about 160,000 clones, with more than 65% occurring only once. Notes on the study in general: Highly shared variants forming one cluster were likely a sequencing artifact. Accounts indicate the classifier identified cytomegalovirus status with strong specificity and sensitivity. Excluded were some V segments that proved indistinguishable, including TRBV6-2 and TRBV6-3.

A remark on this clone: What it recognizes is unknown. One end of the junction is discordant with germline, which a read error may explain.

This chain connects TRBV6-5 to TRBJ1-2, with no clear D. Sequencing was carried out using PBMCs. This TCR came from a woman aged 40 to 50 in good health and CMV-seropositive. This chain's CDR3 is CAGSYSRTDNYGYTF. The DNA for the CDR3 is TGTGCCGGCAGTTACTCGAGGACTGACAACTATGGCTACACCTTC.